This TCR beta chain was sequenced during a study of identical twins. Study-level results: Abundant beta clonotypes from cord blood bore fewer insertions; memory repertoires lacked this pattern. Interpretation of the results relied on cross-sectional statistical analysis and not on following the same donors.

With respect to this clonotype: Antigen specificity is unknown.

One entry per CDR3 protein results from TCRdb running MiXCR on the 5' RACE reads. The table includes approximately 410,000 distinct CDR3 sequences, around 20% detected once. The donor group consisted entirely of healthy Caucasians. The specimen was naive T cells sorted from blood. The TCR comes from a man in his fifties in good health.

CDR3 protein: CASSVSPGEGEQFF. Here the CDR3 DNA reads TGTGCCAGCAGCGTATCGCCAGGGGAGGGTGAGCAGTTCTTC. The rearrangement links TRBV9 to TRBJ2-1; D perhaps matches TRBD2 (7 bases). Deletions cut 1 base from V and 9 bases from J, with 14 bases between. This CDR3 has 14 residues. Germline CDR1 SGDLS, CDR2 YYNGEE. Using reference TRBV9 and TRBJ2-1 for the parts outside the CDR3, the full variable domain is DSGVTQTPKHLITATGQRVTLRCSPRSGDLSVYWYQQSLDQGLQFLIQYYNGEERAKGNILERFSAQQFPDLHSELNLSSLELGDSALYFCASSVSPGEGEQFFGPGTRLTVL.